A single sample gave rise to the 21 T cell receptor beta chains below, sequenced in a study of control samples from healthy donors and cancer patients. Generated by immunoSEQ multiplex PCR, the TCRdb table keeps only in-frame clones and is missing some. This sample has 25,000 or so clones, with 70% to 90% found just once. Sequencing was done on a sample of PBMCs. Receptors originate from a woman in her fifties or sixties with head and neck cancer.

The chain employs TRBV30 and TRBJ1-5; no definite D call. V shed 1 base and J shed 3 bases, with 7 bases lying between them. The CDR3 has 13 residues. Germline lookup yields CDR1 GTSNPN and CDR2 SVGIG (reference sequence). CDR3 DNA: TGTGCCTGGAGTGCCGCTTACAATCAGCCCCAGCATTTT. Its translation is CAWSAAYNQPQHF.

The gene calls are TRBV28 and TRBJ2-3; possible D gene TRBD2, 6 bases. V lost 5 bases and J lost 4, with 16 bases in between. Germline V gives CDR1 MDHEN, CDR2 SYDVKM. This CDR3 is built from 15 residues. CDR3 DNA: TGTGCCAGCAGTCGGGGACCCGGGGAGGCAGATACGCAGTATTTT. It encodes CASSRGPGEADTQYF.

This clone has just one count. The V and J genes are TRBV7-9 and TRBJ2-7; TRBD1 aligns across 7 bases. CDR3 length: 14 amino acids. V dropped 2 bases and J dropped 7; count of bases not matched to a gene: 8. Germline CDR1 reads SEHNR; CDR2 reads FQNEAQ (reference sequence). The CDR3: CASSLNQGTEEQYF. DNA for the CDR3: TGTGCCAGCAGCTTAAACCAGGGGACAGAAGAGCAGTACTTC.

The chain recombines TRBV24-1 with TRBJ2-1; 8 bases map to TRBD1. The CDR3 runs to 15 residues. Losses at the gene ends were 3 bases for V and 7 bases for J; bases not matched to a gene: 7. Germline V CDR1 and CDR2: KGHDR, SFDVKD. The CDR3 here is CATSDGGTGQNEQFF. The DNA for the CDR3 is TGTGCCACCAGTGATGGCGGGACAGGCCAAAATGAGCAGTTCTTC.

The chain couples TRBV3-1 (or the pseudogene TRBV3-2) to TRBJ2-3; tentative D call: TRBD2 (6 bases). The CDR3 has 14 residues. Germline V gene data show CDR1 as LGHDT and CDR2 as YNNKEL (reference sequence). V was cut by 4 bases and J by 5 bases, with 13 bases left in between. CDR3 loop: CASSLGTDLDTQYF. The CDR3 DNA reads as TGTGCCAGCAGCCTCGGGACTGATCTAGATACGCAGTATTTT.

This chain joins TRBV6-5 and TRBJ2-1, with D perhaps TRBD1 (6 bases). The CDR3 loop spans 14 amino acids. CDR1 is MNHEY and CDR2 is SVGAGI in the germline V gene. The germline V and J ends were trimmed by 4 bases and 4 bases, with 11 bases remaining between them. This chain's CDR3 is CASSLQDRYNEQFF. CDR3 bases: TGTGCCAGCAGTTTACAGGACAGATACAATGAGCAGTTCTTC.

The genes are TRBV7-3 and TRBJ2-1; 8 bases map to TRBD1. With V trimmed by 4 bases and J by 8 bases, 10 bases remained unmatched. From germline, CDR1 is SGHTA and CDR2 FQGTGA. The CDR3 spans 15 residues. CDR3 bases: TGTGCCAGCAGCTATGGACAGGGAGGTCACGATGAGCAGTTCTTC. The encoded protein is CASSYGQGGHDEQFF.

Written as DNA, the CDR3 is TGTGCCAGTAGTATCCGTTACAGCCACACCTCCCAAGAGACCCAGTACTTC. Translation gives CASSIRYSHTSQETQYF. The chain combines TRBV19 with TRBJ2-5; D unclear. Trimming took 3 bases from V and 1 from J, leaving 18 bases between them. The germline V gene encodes CDR1 LNHDA and CDR2 SQIVND (reference sequence). This CDR3 is 17 amino acids long.

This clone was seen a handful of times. The CDR3 region has the DNA TGTGCCAGCAGCTTTGGACTAGCGGGAGGCGATGAGCAGTTCTTC. Its protein product is CASSFGLAGGDEQFF. The rearrangement joins TRBV7-9 to TRBJ2-1, with TRBD2 matching over 14 bases. The CDR3 is made up of 15 amino acids. Losses at the gene ends were 3 bases for V and 8 bases for J; bases not matched to a gene: 3. Germline CDR1 is SEHNR and CDR2 is FQNEAQ (reference sequence). Full variable domain (rest looked up from reference TRBV7-9 and TRBJ2-1): DTGVSQNPRHKITKRGQNVTFRCDPISEHNRLYWYRQTLGQGPEFLTYFQNEAQLEKSRLLSDRFSAERPKGSFSTLEIQRTEQGDSAMYLCASSFGLAGGDEQFFGPGTRLTVL.

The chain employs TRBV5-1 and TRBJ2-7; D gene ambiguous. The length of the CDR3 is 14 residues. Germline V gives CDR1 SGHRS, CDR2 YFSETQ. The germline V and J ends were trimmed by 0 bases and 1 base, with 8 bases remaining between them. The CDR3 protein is CASSLVGPSYEQYF. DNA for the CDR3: TGCGCCAGCAGCTTGGTCGGGCCTTCCTACGAGCAGTACTTC.

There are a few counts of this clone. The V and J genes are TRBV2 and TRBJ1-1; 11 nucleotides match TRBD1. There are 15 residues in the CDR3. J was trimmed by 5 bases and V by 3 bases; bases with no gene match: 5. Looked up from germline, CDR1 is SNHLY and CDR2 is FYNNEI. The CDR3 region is CASSEDRGRGTEAFF. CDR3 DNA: TGTGCCAGCAGTGAGGACAGGGGGCGCGGAACTGAAGCTTTCTTT.

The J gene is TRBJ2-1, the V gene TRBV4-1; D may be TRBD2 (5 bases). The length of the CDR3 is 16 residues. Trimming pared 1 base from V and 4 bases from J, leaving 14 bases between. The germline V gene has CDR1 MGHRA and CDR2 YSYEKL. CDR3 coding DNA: TGCGCCAGCAGCCAAGGGGAGACATTACGTTACAATGAGCAGTTCTTC. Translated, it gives CASSQGETLRYNEQFF.

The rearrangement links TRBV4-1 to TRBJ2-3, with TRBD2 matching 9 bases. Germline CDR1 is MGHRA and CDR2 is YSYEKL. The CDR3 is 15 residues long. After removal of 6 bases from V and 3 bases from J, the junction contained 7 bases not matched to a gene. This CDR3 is CASSLAGVGTDTQYF. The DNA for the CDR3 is TGCGCCAGCAGTTTAGCGGGAGTTGGGACAGATACGCAGTATTTT.

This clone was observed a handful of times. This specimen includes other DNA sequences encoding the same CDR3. The CDR3 DNA reads TGTGCCAGCAGCTCAACCCGGGGGGGGCGGGGGGACTCCTACGAGCAGTACTTC. Protein: CASSSTRGGRGDSYEQYF. The V and J genes are TRBV7-8 and TRBJ2-7; TRBD2 matches at 8 bases. Germline CDR1 reads SGHVS; CDR2 reads FQNEAQ. V was clipped by 4 bases and J by 0 bases; unmatched bases: 14. The CDR3 length is 18 residues.

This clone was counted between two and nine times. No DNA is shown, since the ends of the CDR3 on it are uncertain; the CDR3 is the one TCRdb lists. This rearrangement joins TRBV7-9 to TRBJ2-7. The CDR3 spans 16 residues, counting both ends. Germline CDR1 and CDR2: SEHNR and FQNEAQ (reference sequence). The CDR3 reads CASSFSFGAGSYEQYF.

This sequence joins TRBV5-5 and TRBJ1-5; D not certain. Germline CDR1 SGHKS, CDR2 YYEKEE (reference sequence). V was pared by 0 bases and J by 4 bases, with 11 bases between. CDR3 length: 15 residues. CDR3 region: CASSLAGSLNQPQHF. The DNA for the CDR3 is TGTGCCAGCAGCTTGGCCGGCAGCCTAAATCAGCCCCAGCATTTT.

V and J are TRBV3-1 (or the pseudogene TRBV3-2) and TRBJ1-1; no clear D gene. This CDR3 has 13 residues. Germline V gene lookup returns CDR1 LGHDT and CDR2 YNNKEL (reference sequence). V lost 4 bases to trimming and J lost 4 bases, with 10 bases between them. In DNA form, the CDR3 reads TGTGCCAGCAGCCCTACGGTGGCCACTGAAGCTTTCTTT. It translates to CASSPTVATEAFF.

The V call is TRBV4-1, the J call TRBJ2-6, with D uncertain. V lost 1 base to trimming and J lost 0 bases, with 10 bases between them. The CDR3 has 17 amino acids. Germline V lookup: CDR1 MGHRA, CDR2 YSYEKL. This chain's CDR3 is CASSQAAASSGANVLTF. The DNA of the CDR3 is TGCGCCAGCAGCCAAGCCGCAGCGAGCTCTGGGGCCAACGTCCTGACTTTC.

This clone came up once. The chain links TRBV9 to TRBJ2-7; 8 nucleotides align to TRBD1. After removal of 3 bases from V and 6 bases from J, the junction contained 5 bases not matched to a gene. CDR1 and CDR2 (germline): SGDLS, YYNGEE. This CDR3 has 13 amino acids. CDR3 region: CASSAGQGSEQYF. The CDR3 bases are TGTGCCAGCAGCGCAGGACAGGGATCCGAGCAGTACTTC.

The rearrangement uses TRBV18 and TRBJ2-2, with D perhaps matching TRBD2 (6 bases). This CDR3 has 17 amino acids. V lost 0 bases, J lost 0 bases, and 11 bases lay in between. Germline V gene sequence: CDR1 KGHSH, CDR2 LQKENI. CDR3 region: CASSPPEGAANTGELFF. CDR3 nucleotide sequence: TGTGCCAGCTCACCACCGGAGGGCGCGGCGAACACCGGGGAGCTGTTTTTT.

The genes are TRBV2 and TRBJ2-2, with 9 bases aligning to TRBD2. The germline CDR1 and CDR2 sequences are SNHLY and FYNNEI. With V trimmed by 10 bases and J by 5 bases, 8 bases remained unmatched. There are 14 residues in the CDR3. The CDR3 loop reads CAMFSGSGTGELFF. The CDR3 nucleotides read TGTGCCATGTTTAGCGGGAGCGGGACCGGGGAGCTGTTTTTT.